Presented here are 14 T cell receptor beta chains from one specimen sequenced in a study of control samples from healthy donors and cancer patients. TCRdb's copy holds only in-frame clones and misses some; the assay was immunoSEQ multiplex PCR. The profile shows some 200,000 clones, 90% to 95% of them singletons. Sequencing was done on a sample of blood. Receptors were obtained from a woman aged 25 to 39 in good health.

This rearrangement joins TRBV5-4 to TRBJ1-4, with D perhaps matching TRBD1 (5 bases). V was pared by 1 base and J by 12 bases, with 19 bases between. The CDR3 consists of 15 residues. Germline assignment: CDR1 SGHNT and CDR2 YYREEE (reference sequence). CDR3 residues: CASSLSGGPGLELFF. CDR3 nucleotides: TGTGCCAGCAGCTTGTCTGGTGGTCCGGGACTCGAACTGTTTTTT.

The chain recombines TRBV7-2 with TRBJ1-1, with TRBD1 matching over 7 bases. This CDR3 has 15 residues. Trimming removed 5 bases from V and 1 base from J; junction bases left unmatched: 7. The germline V gene has CDR1 SGHTA and CDR2 FQGNSA. The CDR3: CASSPRQGTNTEAFF. Written as DNA, the CDR3 is TGTGCCAGCAGCCCTAGACAGGGTACGAACACTGAAGCTTTCTTT.

J is TRBJ2-2 and V is TRBV7-7; no clear D. Germline V CDR1 and CDR2: SSHAT, FNYEAQ (reference sequence). Deletions cut 3 bases from V and 1 base from J, with 3 bases between. The CDR3 is made up of 13 amino acids. The CDR3 DNA follows: TGTGCCAGCAGCTTCGGGAACACCGGGGAGCTGTTTTTT. This gives the protein CASSFGNTGELFF.

The chain links TRBV6-6 to TRBJ2-3, with 11 bases that match TRBD1. Germline CDR1 reads MNHNY; CDR2 reads SVGAGI (reference sequence). This CDR3 contains 15 residues. V lost 2 bases and J lost 7; bases outside the gene matches: 5. CDR3: CASSYTGQGGNTQYF. The DNA for the CDR3 is TGTGCCAGCAGTTACACGGGACAGGGGGGAAATACGCAGTATTTT.

This rearrangement joins TRBV29-1 to TRBJ1-1; perhaps TRBD1 as D (5 bases). The germline V and J ends were trimmed by 7 bases and 4 bases, with 7 bases remaining between them. Germline CDR1 and CDR2: SQVTM and ANQGSEA. This CDR3 spans 10 amino acids. The CDR3 DNA is TGCAGCGGGGGGTTCACTGAAGCTTTCTTT. Residues: CSGGFTEAFF. The whole variable domain, remainder taken from reference TRBV29-1 and TRBJ1-1, is SAVISQKPSRDICQRGTSLTIQCQVDSQVTMMFWYRQQPGQSLTLIATANQGSEATYESGFVIDKFPISRPNLTFSTLTVSNMSPEDSSIYLCSGGFTEAFFGQGTRLTVV.

By its share, this clone is medium-sized. This chain uses TRBV7-2 with TRBJ2-7, with D maybe TRBD2 (7 bases). With 1 base removed from V and 2 bases from J, the gap between germline ends came to 12 bases. The germline CDR1 and CDR2 sequences are SGHTA and FQGNSA. The CDR3 is made up of 15 amino acids. In DNA form, the CDR3 reads TGTGCCAGCAGCTTAGGAGGGGGGGTCGCCTACGAGCAGTACTTC. This translates into CASSLGGGVAYEQYF.

The chain is built from TRBV7-2 and TRBJ2-5, with a tentative D call TRBD2 (6 bases). Trimming took 1 base from V and 5 from J, leaving 8 bases between them. CDR3 length: 13 residues. From germline, CDR1 is SGHTA and CDR2 FQGNSA. Here the CDR3 reads CASSLELAETQYF. The CDR3 nucleotides read TGTGCCAGCAGCTTAGAACTAGCTGAGACCCAGTACTTC.

The chain employs TRBV28 and TRBJ1-6, with D uncertain. Germline V gene data show CDR1 as MDHEN and CDR2 as SYDVKM. Between the trimmed V and J ends, which lost 2 bases and 0 bases, there was a span of 11 bases. This CDR3 spans 17 amino acids. CDR3: CASSLLVRSSYNSPLHF. The CDR3 DNA is TGTGCCAGCAGTTTACTAGTACGGAGCTCCTATAATTCACCCCTCCACTTT.

CDR3: CASSLTGRSNQPQHF. For the CDR3, the DNA is TGTGCCAGCAGCCTTACAGGGAGGAGCAATCAGCCCCAGCATTTT. The chain has TRBV7-6 and TRBJ1-5; weak D call: TRBD1 (6 bases). Germline lookup yields CDR1 SGHVS and CDR2 FNYEAQ. V lost 5 bases, J lost 1 base, and 12 bases lay in between. The CDR3 covers 15 residues.

The chain is built from TRBV12-3 or TRBV12-4 and TRBJ1-1; D is unclear. The CDR3 is made up of 11 amino acids. Trimming took 1 base from V and 8 from J, leaving 5 bases between them. The CDR3 nucleotides read TGTGCCAGCAGTTTAGGGCAGGAAGCTTTCTTT. This encodes CASSLGQEAFF.

The chain carries TRBV28 and TRBJ1-4; 8 bases are shared with TRBD1. Germline assignment: CDR1 MDHEN and CDR2 SYDVKM. The CDR3 is 14 amino acids. V was clipped by 6 bases and J by 7 bases; unmatched bases: 7. The CDR3 sequence is CASSETGAREKLFF. Written as DNA, the CDR3 is TGTGCCAGCAGCGAGACAGGGGCACGTGAAAAACTGTTTTTT.

The V call is TRBV9, the J call TRBJ2-1, with 9 bases matching TRBD2. There are 15 residues in the CDR3. Germline-derived CDR1 and CDR2 are SGDLS and YYNGEE. V gave up 1 base and J gave up 5 bases; unmatched junction bases: 4. The DNA of the CDR3 is TGTGCCAGCAGCGTAAGCGGGGGGAGCCACAATGAGCAGTTCTTC. Its translation: CASSVSGGSHNEQFF. The full variable domain, in which reference TRBV9 and TRBJ2-1 provide the parts outside the CDR3, is DSGVTQTPKHLITATGQRVTLRCSPRSGDLSVYWYQQSLDQGLQFLIQYYNGEERAKGNILERFSAQQFPDLHSELNLSSLELGDSALYFCASSVSGGSHNEQFFGPGTRLTVL.

The chain links TRBV6-4 to TRBJ2-3; D is undetermined. The CDR3 spans 10 residues. Germline lookup yields CDR1 MRHNA and CDR2 SNTAGT. Trimming removed 6 bases from V and 2 bases from J, with 0 bases in between. CDR3 bases: TGTGCCAGCAGCACAGATACGCAGTATTTT. Amino acid sequence: CASSTDTQYF.

As concerns this clone: This CDR3 is also generated by other DNA sequences in the sample. The chain combines TRBV29-1 with TRBJ1-1; D gene unclear. The CDR3 is made up of 12 amino acids. Trimming pared 1 base from V and 2 bases from J, leaving 5 bases between. Germline-derived CDR1 and CDR2 are SQVTM and ANQGSEA. The CDR3 DNA is TGCAGCGTTGAAGTAGGCAACACTGAAGCTTTCTTT. Residues: CSVEVGNTEAFF.